Listed below are T cell receptor beta chains from one sample, sequenced in a study of T cell changes during pregnancy in multiple sclerosis. Method: immunoSEQ multiplex PCR; TCRdb's copy keeps in-frame clones and lacks some. The table records roughly 110,000 clones, roughly 90% of them present only once. Specimen: peripheral blood, collected in the third trimester of pregnancy. These receptors were obtained from a female donor in good health, enrolled as a control in a pregnancy study. Both conserved end residues are part of each CDR3. A D gene is named only where the DNA matches it firmly. The size entry is marked missing in some rows and otherwise reads once, few, many or a size class.

abundance	j_gene	v_gene	d_gene	CDR3aa	CDR3nt
-	TRBJ2-4	TRBV19	TRBD2	CASVWSGTSGGDQYF	TGTGCCAGTGTCTGGTCCGGGACTAGCGGGGGGGATCAGTACTTC
-	TRBJ1-5	TRBV4-2	-	CASSQVPDNSNQPQHF	TGTGCCAGCAGCCAAGTCCCAGACAATAGCAATCAGCCCCAGCATTTT
-	TRBJ2-6	TRBV14	TRBD1	CASSLRPGQGDSGANVLTF	TGTGCCAGCAGCCTCCGACCGGGACAGGGCGACTCTGGGGCCAACGTCCTGACTTTC
-	TRBJ1-1	TRBV9	-	CASSVAPDTEAFF	TGTGCCAGCAGCGTAGCCCCCGACACTGAAGCTTTCTTT
-	TRBJ1-1	TRBV4-1	TRBD1	CASSHPDRGPEAFF	TGCGCCAGCAGCCACCCAGACAGGGGACCTGAAGCTTTCTTT
-	TRBJ2-2	TRBV4-2	TRBD2	CASSQEGRETGELFF	TGTGCCAGCAGCCAAGAGGGGAGGGAAACCGGGGAGCTGTTTTTT
-	TRBJ2-7	TRBV6-6	TRBD2	CASSDTGTSPLEQYF	TGTGCCAGCAGCGATACCGGGACTAGCCCCCTCGAGCAGTACTTC
-	TRBJ2-7	TRBV10-3	TRBD2	CASSPRAGGSYEQYF	TGTGCCTCCTCCCCTAGAGCGGGGGGATCCTACGAGCAGTACTTC
-	TRBJ2-3	TRBV15	TRBD2	CATSRDSRLAGGWTQYF	TGTGCCACCAGCAGAGATTCACGACTAGCGGGGGGCTGGACGCAGTATTTT
once	TRBJ2-1	TRBV5-5	TRBD2	CASSPLAGGIGRGQFF	TGTGCCAGCAGCCCCCTGGCGGGGGGGATCGGGAGAGGGCAGTTCTTC
-	TRBJ2-7	TRBV28	-	CASTLSRGAPFEQYF	TGTGCCAGCACCCTCTCCAGGGGGGCGCCTTTCGAGCAGTACTTC
once	TRBJ1-1	TRBV7-2	-	CASSLDRTRNTEAFF	TGTGCCAGCAGCTTAGATCGGACAAGGAACACTGAAGCTTTCTTT
once	TRBJ1-2	TRBV6-4	-	CASRAPGLRGYTF	TGTGCCAGCAGGGCCCCCGGATTGAGGGGCTACACCTTC
-	TRBJ2-1	TRBV27	-	CASQRSSRRFNEQFF	TGTGCCAGCCAGAGGTCTAGTAGAAGGTTCAATGAGCAGTTCTTC
-	TRBJ1-2	TRBV6-5	TRBD1	CASSYSRQGSAYGYTF	TGTGCCAGCAGTTACTCCAGACAGGGGTCGGCCTATGGCTACACCTTC
-	TRBJ2-7	TRBV7-2	TRBD2	CASSLERVGIPSGGYEQYF	TGTGCCAGCAGCTTAGAAAGGGTCGGTATTCCTAGCGGGGGTTACGAGCAGTACTTC
-	TRBJ1-1	TRBV6-1	-	CASNRETATEAFF	TGTGCCAGCAATCGAGAGACAGCCACTGAAGCTTTCTTT
-	TRBJ2-3	TRBV5-1	TRBD2	CASSSGRLAGADTQYF	TGCGCCAGCAGCTCTGGGAGACTAGCGGGGGCCGATACGCAGTATTTT
-	TRBJ2-5	TRBV4-2	-	CASSQAQGQETQYF	TGTGCCAGCAGCCAAGCACAGGGTCAAGAGACCCAGTACTTC
once	TRBJ1-1	TRBV25-1	-	CASSASIFGVAFF	TGTGCCAGCAGTGCCTCAATCTTCGGGGTAGCTTTCTTT
-	TRBJ2-3	TRBV7-9	TRBD2	CASTFDRGGLEDTQYF	TGTGCCAGCACCTTCGATCGGGGGGGCCTGGAGGATACGCAGTATTTT
once	TRBJ2-5	TRBV5-1	TRBD2	CASSLSGEETQYF	TGCGCCAGCAGCTTAAGCGGGGAAGAGACCCAGTACTTC